This is a list of T cell receptor beta chains from one sample in a study of T cell changes during pregnancy in multiple sclerosis. Data came from immunoSEQ multiplex PCR; TCRdb stores just in-frame clones and leaves some out. The data show 30,000 or so clones, roughly 90% seen once. This specimen was CD8+ T cells from peripheral blood mononuclear cells, taken after pregnancy. These receptor sequences come from a female donor with multiple sclerosis, enrolled in a pregnancy study. Both conserved end residues are trimmed from each CDR3. The order of the fields is V gene, J gene, CDR3 protein.

V: TRBV4-3; J: TRBJ1-4; CDR3: ASSQEGETGHEKLF
V: TRBV10-1; J: TRBJ2-7; CDR3: ASSVSHFRDRGGYEQY
V: TRBV27; J: TRBJ2-3; CDR3: ASSVASGSPLGQY
V: TRBV27; J: TRBJ2-7; CDR3: ASSLSPGGFYEQY
V: TRBV7-9; J: TRBJ2-2; CDR3: ASSETLATTNTGELF
V: TRBV7-6; J: TRBJ2-1; CDR3: ASSPRTSLTEYNEQF
V: TRBV19; J: TRBJ2-7; CDR3: ASSAGQGFYEQY
V: TRBV4-3; J: TRBJ2-7; CDR3: ASSQLAGGVYEQY
V: TRBV19; J: TRBJ2-1; CDR3: ASSLAGRGEQF
V: TRBV6-6; J: TRBJ2-1; CDR3: ASSYSESSYNEQF
V: TRBV28; J: TRBJ1-1; CDR3: ASSRVRQGNTEAF
V: TRBV6-1; J: TRBJ2-5; CDR3: ASSEASGWETQY
V: TRBV6-5; J: TRBJ2-7; CDR3: ASSPLDSYEQY
V: TRBV6-5; J: TRBJ2-7; CDR3: ASSYGGSIHEQY
V: TRBV7-2; J: TRBJ2-7; CDR3: ASSETTSGSYEQY
V: TRBV4-3; J: TRBJ2-6; CDR3: ASSMTPGLSGANVLT
V: TRBV7-8; J: TRBJ2-2; CDR3: ASSYGKREQNGELF
V: TRBV19; J: TRBJ2-1; CDR3: ASSLGLEHNEQF
V: TRBV7-2; J: TRBJ2-2; CDR3: ASSSPTGGTGELF
V: TRBV4-3; J: TRBJ2-2; CDR3: ASSQEGGRGSWGDTGELF
V: TRBV7-9; J: TRBJ2-1; CDR3: ASSRTGLAGETGGSEQF
V: TRBV4-1; J: TRBJ1-1; CDR3: ASSQRQGGTEAF
V: TRBV13; J: TRBJ1-3; CDR3: ASSLLRASGNTIY
V: TRBV4-2; J: TRBJ1-4; CDR3: ASSQDHHAEGGKLF
V: TRBV13; J: TRBJ2-2; CDR3: ASSYQGAPGTGELF
V: TRBV15; J: TRBJ2-7; CDR3: ATSELREVNEQY
V: TRBV27; J: TRBJ1-2; CDR3: ASSFGTAEGGYT
V: TRBV7-7; J: TRBJ1-1; CDR3: ASSLTGSTEAF
V: TRBV5-6; J: TRBJ2-3; CDR3: ASSWGGRARTDTQY
V: TRBV27; J: TRBJ2-1; CDR3: ASSKDRTNEQF
V: TRBV10-3; J: TRBJ2-7; CDR3: AISESTTADGYEQY
V: TRBV27; J: TRBJ2-7; CDR3: ASSFAGSTTYEQY
V: TRBV6-6; J: TRBJ2-7; CDR3: ASSYGRRSEQY
V: TRBV9; J: TRBJ2-7; CDR3: ASSLTGYEQY
V: TRBV6-1; J: TRBJ2-1; CDR3: ASSELAGAGNEQF
V: TRBV5-1; J: TRBJ1-2; CDR3: ASSEGDTDHQEYT
V: TRBV15; J: TRBJ2-7; CDR3: ATSRDAPGGRYEQY